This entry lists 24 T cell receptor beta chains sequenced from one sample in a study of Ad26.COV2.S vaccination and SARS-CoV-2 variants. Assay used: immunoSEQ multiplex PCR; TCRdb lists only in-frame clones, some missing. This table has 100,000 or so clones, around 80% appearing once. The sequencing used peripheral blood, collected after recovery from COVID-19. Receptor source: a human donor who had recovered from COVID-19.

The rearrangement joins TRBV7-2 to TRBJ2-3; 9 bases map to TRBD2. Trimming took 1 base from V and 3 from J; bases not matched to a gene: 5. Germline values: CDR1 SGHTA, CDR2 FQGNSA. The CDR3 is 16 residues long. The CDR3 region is CASSLEGGGATDTQYF. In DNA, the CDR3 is TGTGCCAGCAGCTTAGAGGGCGGGGGGGCGACAGATACGCAGTATTTT. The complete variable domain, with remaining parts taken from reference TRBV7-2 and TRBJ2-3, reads GAGVSQSPSNKVTEKGKDVELRCDPISGHTALYWYRQSLGQGLEFLIYFQGNSAPDKSGLPSDRFSAERTGGSVSTLTIQRTQQEDSAVYLCASSLEGGGATDTQYFGPGTRLTVL.

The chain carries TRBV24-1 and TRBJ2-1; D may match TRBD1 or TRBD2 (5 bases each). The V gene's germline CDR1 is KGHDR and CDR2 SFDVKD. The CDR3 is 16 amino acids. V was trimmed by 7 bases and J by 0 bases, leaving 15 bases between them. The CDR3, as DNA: TGTGCCACCAGCCGCCCGGCAGGGAGCTCCTACAATGAGCAGTTCTTC. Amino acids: CATSRPAGSSYNEQFF.

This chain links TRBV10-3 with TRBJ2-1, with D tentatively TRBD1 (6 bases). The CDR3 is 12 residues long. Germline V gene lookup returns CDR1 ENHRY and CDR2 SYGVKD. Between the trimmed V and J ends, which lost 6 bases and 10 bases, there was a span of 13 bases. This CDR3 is CAIRTYRAEQFF. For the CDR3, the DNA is TGTGCCATCAGGACCTACAGGGCGGAGCAGTTCTTC.

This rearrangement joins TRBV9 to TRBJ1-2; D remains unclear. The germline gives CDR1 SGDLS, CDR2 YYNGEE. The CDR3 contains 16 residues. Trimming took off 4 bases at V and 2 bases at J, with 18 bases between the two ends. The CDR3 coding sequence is TGTGCCAGCAGCCCAGTCGGCCGGGAAGTCAACTATGGCTACACCTTC. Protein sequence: CASSPVGREVNYGYTF.

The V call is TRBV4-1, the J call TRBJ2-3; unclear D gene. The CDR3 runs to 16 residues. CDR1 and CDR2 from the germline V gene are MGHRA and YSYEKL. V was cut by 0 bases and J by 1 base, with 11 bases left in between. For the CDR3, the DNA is TGCGCCAGCAGCCAAGAATCCGGCTTTGGCACAGATACGCAGTATTTT. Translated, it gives CASSQESGFGTDTQYF.

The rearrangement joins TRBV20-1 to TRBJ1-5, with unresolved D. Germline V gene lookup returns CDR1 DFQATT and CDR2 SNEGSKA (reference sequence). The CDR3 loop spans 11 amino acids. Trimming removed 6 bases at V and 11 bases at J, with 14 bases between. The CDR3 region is CSALDAEAQHF. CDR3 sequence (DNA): TGCAGTGCCCTGGACGCCGAGGCCCAGCATTTT.

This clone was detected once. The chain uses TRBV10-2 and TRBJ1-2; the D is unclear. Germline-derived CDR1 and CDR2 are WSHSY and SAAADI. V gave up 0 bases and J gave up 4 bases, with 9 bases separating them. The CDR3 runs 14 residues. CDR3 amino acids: CASSESVGTYGYTF. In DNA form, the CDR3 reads TGCGCCAGCAGTGAGTCGGTGGGCACCTATGGCTACACCTTC.

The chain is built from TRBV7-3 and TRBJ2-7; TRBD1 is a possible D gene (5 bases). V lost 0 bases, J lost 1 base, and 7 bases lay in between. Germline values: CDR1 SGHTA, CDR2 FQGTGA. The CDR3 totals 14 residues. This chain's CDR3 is CASSLTGASYEQYF. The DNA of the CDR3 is TGTGCCAGCAGCTTAACAGGGGCTTCCTACGAGCAGTACTTC.

CDR3 sequence reads: CATSDPTSGGPDTQYF. CDR3 DNA sequence: TGTGCCACCAGTGACCCAACTAGCGGGGGGCCAGATACGCAGTATTTT. The rearrangement joins TRBV24-1 to TRBJ2-3, with TRBD2 matching 12 bases. The CDR3 is made up of 16 amino acids. J was trimmed by 4 bases and V by 4 bases; bases with no gene match: 5. Germline CDR1 reads KGHDR; CDR2 reads SFDVKD.

Written as DNA, the CDR3 is TGTGCCATCAGTGAGTCCGGGACAGTCTCCTACGAGCAGTACTTC. Translated: CAISESGTVSYEQYF. The rearrangement uses TRBV10-3 and TRBJ2-7; 7 bases map to TRBD1. The CDR3 has 15 amino acids. Germline assignment: CDR1 ENHRY and CDR2 SYGVKD. Losses at the gene ends were 0 bases for V and 0 bases for J; bases not matched to a gene: 2.

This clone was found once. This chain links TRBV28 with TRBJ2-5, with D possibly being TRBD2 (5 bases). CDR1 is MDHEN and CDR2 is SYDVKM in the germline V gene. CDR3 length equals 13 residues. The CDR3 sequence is CASIEGRQETQYF. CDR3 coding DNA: TGTGCTTCGATCGAGGGCAGGCAAGAGACCCAGTACTTC.

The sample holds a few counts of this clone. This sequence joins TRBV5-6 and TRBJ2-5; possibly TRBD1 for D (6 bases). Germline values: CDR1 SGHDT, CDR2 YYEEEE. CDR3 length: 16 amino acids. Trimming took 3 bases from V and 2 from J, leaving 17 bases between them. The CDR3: CASSSTLGTNQETQYF. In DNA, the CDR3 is TGTGCCAGCAGCTCAACCCTCGGGACAAATCAAGAGACCCAGTACTTC. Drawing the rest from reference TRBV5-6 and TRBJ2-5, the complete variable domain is DAGVTQSPTHLIKTRGQQVTLRCSPKSGHDTVSWYQQALGQGPQFIFQYYEEEERQRGNFPDRFSGHQFPNYSSELNVNALLLGDSALYLCASSSTLGTNQETQYFGPGTRLLVL.

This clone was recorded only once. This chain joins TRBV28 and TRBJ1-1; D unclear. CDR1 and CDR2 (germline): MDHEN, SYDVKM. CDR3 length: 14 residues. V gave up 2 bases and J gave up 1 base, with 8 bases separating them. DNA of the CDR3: TGTGCCAGCAGTTTAGGCCCGGGGAACACTGAAGCTTTCTTT. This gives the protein CASSLGPGNTEAFF.

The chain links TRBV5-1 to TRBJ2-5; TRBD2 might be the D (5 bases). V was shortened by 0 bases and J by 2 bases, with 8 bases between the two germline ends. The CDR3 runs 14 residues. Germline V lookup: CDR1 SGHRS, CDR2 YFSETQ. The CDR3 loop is CASSLADWQETQYF. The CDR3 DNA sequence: TGCGCCAGCAGCTTGGCGGACTGGCAAGAGACCCAGTACTTC.

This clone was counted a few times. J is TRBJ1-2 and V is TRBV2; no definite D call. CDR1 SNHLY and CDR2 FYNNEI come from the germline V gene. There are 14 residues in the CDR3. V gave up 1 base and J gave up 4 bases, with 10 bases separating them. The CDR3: CASSEGQLTYGYTF. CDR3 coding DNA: TGTGCCAGCAGTGAAGGGCAGTTAACCTATGGCTACACCTTC.

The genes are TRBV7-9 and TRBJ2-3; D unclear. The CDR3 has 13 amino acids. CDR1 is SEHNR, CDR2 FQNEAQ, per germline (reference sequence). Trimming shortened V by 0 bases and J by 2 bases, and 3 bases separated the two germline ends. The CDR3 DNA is TGTGCCAGCAGCTTAGCCTACACAGATACGCAGTATTTT. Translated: CASSLAYTDTQYF.

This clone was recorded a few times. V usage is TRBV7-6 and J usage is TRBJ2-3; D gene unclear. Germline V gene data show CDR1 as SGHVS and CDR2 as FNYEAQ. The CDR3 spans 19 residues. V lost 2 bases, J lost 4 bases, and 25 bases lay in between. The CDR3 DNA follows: TGTGCCAGCAGCTTAATGCTTCGTAATGCTAACTCGTGGCCAGATACGCAGTATTTT. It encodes CASSLMLRNANSWPDTQYF.

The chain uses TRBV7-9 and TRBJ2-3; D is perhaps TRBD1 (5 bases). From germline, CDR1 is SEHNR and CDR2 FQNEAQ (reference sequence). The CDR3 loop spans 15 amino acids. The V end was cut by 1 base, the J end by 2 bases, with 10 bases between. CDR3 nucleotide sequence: TGTGCCAGCAGCTTAGGGGGCCTAGACACAGATACGCAGTATTTT. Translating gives CASSLGGLDTDTQYF.

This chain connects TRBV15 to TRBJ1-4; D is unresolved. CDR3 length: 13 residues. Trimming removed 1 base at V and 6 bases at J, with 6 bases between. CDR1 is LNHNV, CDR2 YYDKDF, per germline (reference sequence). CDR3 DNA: TGTGCCACCAGCAGAGGGCCAGATGAAAAACTGTTTTTT. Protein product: CATSRGPDEKLFF.

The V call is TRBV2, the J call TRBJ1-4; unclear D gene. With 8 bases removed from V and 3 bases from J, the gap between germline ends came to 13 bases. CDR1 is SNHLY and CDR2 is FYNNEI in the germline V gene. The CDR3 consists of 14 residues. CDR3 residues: CASGVFGPNEKLFF. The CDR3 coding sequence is TGTGCCAGCGGAGTCTTTGGACCTAATGAAAAACTGTTTTTT.

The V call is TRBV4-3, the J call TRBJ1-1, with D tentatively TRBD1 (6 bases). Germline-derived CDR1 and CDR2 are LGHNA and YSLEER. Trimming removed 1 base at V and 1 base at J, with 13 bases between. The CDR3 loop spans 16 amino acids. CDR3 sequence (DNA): TGCGCCAGCAGCCAAGTTCAGGGGCGTGGGAACACTGAAGCTTTCTTT. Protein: CASSQVQGRGNTEAFF.

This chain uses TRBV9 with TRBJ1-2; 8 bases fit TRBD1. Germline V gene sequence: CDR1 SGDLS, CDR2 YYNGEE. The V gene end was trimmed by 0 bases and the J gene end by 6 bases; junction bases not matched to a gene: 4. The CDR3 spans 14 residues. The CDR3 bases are TGTGCCAGCAGCGTAGAAGACAGGGGAAATGGCTACACCTTC. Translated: CASSVEDRGNGYTF.

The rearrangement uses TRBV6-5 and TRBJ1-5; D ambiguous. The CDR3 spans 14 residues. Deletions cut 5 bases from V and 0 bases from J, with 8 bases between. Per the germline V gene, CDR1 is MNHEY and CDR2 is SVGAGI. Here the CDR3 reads CASSIGRSNQPQHF. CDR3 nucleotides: TGTGCCAGCAGTATCGGACGTAGCAATCAGCCCCAGCATTTT.

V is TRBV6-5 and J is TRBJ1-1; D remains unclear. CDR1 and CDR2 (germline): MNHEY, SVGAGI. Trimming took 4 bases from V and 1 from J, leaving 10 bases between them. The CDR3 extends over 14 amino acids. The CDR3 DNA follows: TGTGCCAGCAGTTCGACTCGTGGGAACACTGAAGCTTTCTTT. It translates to CASSSTRGNTEAFF.